This T cell receptor beta chain comes out of a study of blood T cell repertoires in COVID-19. The wider study: Sources were T cells, B-cell-depleted T cells, or PBMCs; the material itself was cDNA or gDNA.

In the original processing: Estimation of nucleated cell counts relied on the amplification of reference gene primers. Assay: immunoSEQ multiplex PCR; the TCRdb copy retains only in-frame clones and omits some. For V, J and clone size, that table is used; D and trimming come from the DNA. This sample has 250,000 to 350,000 clones, with roughly 90% found just once. The CDR3 sequence is 15 residues long. With 2 bases clipped from V and 0 bases from J, the junction kept 0 bases outside the gene matches. Germline CDR1 is KGHSH and CDR2 is LQKENI. This TCR derives from a man aged 18 to 30 who had recovered from COVID-19. Sequenced material: peripheral blood. The genes are TRBV18 and TRBJ2-1; 8 positions match TRBD2. CDR3 bases: TGTGCCAGCTCACCAGCGGGAGGCTCCTACAATGAGCAGTTCTTC. Translation: CASSPAGGSYNEQFF.